The source of this T cell receptor (beta chain) is a study of Ad26.COV2.S vaccination and SARS-CoV-2 variants. Turning to the study itself: By the intramuscular route, Ad26.COV2.S was given once, or twice 56 days apart.

Study observations and caveats: Spike-specific responses of CD8+ and CD4+ T cells were reported to display substantial breadth after vaccination. Using TCR breadth and depth analyses may have led to underestimated total T cell responses.

This clone came up a few times. Its target is not known. Germline V CDR1 and CDR2: MNHNS, SASEGT. Trimming stripped 3 bases from V and 7 bases from J, with 6 bases between. The CDR3 loop spans 11 amino acids. Generated by immunoSEQ multiplex PCR, the TCRdb table keeps only in-frame clones and is missing some. This sample has about 350,000 clones, with around 90% found just once. Treatment noted: roughly 20 received Ad26.COV2.S at low or high dose, single or two shots; 5 received placebo; per-sample allocation not given. All samples were drawn on day 63, counting from the first vaccine or placebo injection.

The source was peripheral blood, collected in a trial of Ad26.COV2.S vaccine versus placebo. The source is a person aged 18-60 years who received the Ad26.COV2.S COVID-19 vaccine or a placebo. The chain couples TRBV6-1 to TRBJ1-1; D not resolved. The CDR3 is CASSELGEAFF. The CDR3 bases are TGTGCCAGCAGTGAGTTGGGTGAAGCTTTCTTT.